The 13 T cell receptor beta chains reported below all come from one sample, sequenced in a study of T cell responses to AZD1222 COVID-19 vaccine. Here immunoSEQ multiplex PCR was the method, and the copy in TCRdb shows in-frame clones only, minus some. The sample shows 150,000 to 200,000 clones, 87% of them seen only once. The source material was peripheral blood, sampled on day 0 of MenACWY control vaccination. Receptor source: an adult in good health.

V and J are TRBV3-1 (or the pseudogene TRBV3-2) and TRBJ1-1; D is unresolved. This CDR3 has 13 residues. Trimming removed 4 bases from V and 0 bases from J, with 6 bases in between. Germline V gene data show CDR1 as LGHDT and CDR2 as YNNKEL (reference sequence). CDR3 amino acids: CASSPLLNTEAFF. As DNA, the CDR3 is TGTGCCAGCAGCCCACTATTGAACACTGAAGCTTTCTTT.

The CDR3 sequence: CASSEGLAGVRVKNIQYF. The CDR3 DNA reads as TGTGCCAGCAGTGAGGGACTAGCGGGAGTGCGGGTGAAAAACATTCAGTACTTC. V gene TRBV2 combines with J gene TRBJ2-4, with 14 positions matching TRBD2. CDR1 and CDR2 (germline): SNHLY, FYNNEI. The junction had 8 bases not matched to a gene; V was cut back by 3 bases and J by 4 bases. The CDR3 contains 18 residues.

In this sample, this clone turned up a few times. This chain connects TRBV19 to TRBJ2-1; D not certain. This CDR3 has 13 amino acids. V was cut by 5 bases and J by 3 bases, with 8 bases left in between. Germline V gives CDR1 LNHDA, CDR2 SQIVND (reference sequence). The CDR3 here is CASSSGVYNEQFF. The CDR3 coding sequence is TGTGCCAGTAGTTCCGGAGTCTACAATGAGCAGTTCTTC.

This clone was counted between two and nine times. The chain has TRBV9 and TRBJ1-2; weak D call: TRBD1 (5 bases). CDR3 length: 15 amino acids. Per germline, CDR1 SGDLS and CDR2 YYNGEE. The V and J ends lost 5 bases and 2 bases respectively, with 16 bases between them. CDR3 nucleotide sequence: TGTGCCAGCAGAGAGGGGCTGGCGGGAAACTATGGCTACACCTTC. Protein sequence: CASREGLAGNYGYTF.

The rearrangement uses TRBV14 and TRBJ1-2; 7 bases are shared with TRBD1. This CDR3 comprises 13 residues. Looked up from germline, CDR1 is SGHDN and CDR2 is FVKESK. The V segment lost 4 bases and the J segment 5 bases; nucleotides outside the gene matches: 4. CDR3 residues: CASSLRTGYGYTF. The CDR3, as DNA: TGTGCCAGCAGCCTACGGACAGGATATGGCTACACCTTC.

This clone showed up just once. This chain connects TRBV11-2 to TRBJ2-5; D is unclear. The V end lost 2 bases, the J end lost 2 bases, and 9 bases lay between the germline ends. CDR1 and CDR2 from the germline V gene are SGHAT and FQNNGV. This CDR3 contains 14 residues. The CDR3 here is CASSLIAAQETQYF. Written as DNA, the CDR3 is TGTGCCAGCAGCTTAATTGCGGCTCAAGAGACCCAGTACTTC.

The rearrangement links TRBV11-2 to TRBJ2-3; the D gene is possibly TRBD2 (6 bases). Trimming left V 1 base short and J 4 bases short, with 9 bases between. Germline lookup yields CDR1 SGHAT and CDR2 FQNNGV. The CDR3 is 14 amino acids. This CDR3 is CASSLAGEADTQYF. The CDR3 coding sequence is TGTGCCAGCAGCTTAGCGGGAGAAGCAGATACGCAGTATTTT.

The chain uses TRBV19 and TRBJ1-2; no firm D call. Germline CDR1 reads LNHDA; CDR2 reads SQIVND (reference sequence). This CDR3 is 14 amino acids long. Trimming removed 4 bases from V and 5 bases from J, with 14 bases in between. The CDR3 DNA reads as TGTGCCAGTAGTACCCACCTACAGCCTTATGGCTACACCTTC. Amino acid sequence: CASSTHLQPYGYTF.

This clone was found once. V is TRBV3-1 (or the pseudogene TRBV3-2) and J is TRBJ1-1, with no clear D. This CDR3 is 15 amino acids long. CDR1 is LGHDT, CDR2 YNNKEL, per germline (reference sequence). Trimming left V 0 bases short and J 3 bases short, with 11 bases between. The CDR3 DNA sequence: TGTGCCAGCAGCCAAGATGAGGGTACGCACACTGAAGCTTTCTTT. It is translated as CASSQDEGTHTEAFF.

This sequence joins TRBV5-4 and TRBJ2-1; the match to TRBD2 covers 7 bases. Germline-derived CDR1 and CDR2 are SGHNT and YYREEE (reference sequence). Trimming cost V 0 bases and J 5 bases; bases outside gene matches: 5. This CDR3 spans 15 amino acids. CDR3 residues: CASSLGQGGNNEQFF. CDR3 nucleotides: TGTGCCAGCAGCTTGGGGCAGGGAGGGAACAATGAGCAGTTCTTC.

The V and J genes are TRBV30 and TRBJ1-4; 9 positions match TRBD1. V shed 0 bases, J shed 5 bases, and the junction held 4 bases outside the gene matches. This CDR3 contains 15 residues. Germline CDR1 GTSNPN, CDR2 SVGIG (reference sequence). CDR3 in amino acids: CAWSVQGAPNEKLFF. CDR3 nucleotide sequence: TGTGCCTGGAGTGTACAGGGGGCCCCGAATGAAAAACTGTTTTTT.

The chain has TRBV6-5 and TRBJ2-2; no definite D call. Looked up from germline, CDR1 is MNHEY and CDR2 is SVGAGI. Trimming cost V 0 bases and J 6 bases, with 5 bases left between them. There are 13 residues in the CDR3. The CDR3 loop reads CASSYSMSGELFF. The CDR3 DNA follows: TGTGCCAGCAGTTACTCGATGTCCGGGGAGCTGTTTTTT.

This clone was detected once. The CDR3 region has the DNA TGTGCCAGCAGTTACTCGACTGACAGGGGACGCCAGCCCCAGCATTTT. It specifies CASSYSTDRGRQPQHF. The V gene is TRBV6-2 or TRBV6-3, the J gene TRBJ1-5; TRBD1 matches 8 bases. V lost 0 bases and J lost 7; bases outside the gene matches: 8. This CDR3 comprises 16 residues. Germline V gene sequence: CDR1 MNHEY, CDR2 SVGEGT.